This T cell receptor beta chain was observed in a study of CD8+CD57+ T cells in acquired aplastic anemia. Patients who underwent sequencing had shown CD8+CD57+ cell expansion by flow cytometry. Germline V gene sequence: CDR1 MGHRA, CDR2 YSYEKL. This CDR3 has 14 amino acids. The V end lost 4 bases, the J end lost 4 bases, and 13 bases lay between the germline ends. This clonotype was observed many times. It was genomic DNA that served as the template for profiling TCR beta VDJ and CDR3. Using its own MiXCR run on the reads, TCRdb lists one record per CDR3 protein. The sample holds about 180,000 distinct CDR3 sequences, roughly 63% seen once.

The material sequenced was sorted CD4+, CD8+, or CD8+CD57+ T cells (not recorded which) from PBMCs. The chain has TRBV4-1 and TRBJ2-5; TRBD1 or TRBD2 may be the D gene (6 bases each). This TCR was sampled from a human donor with aplastic anemia. CDR3 in amino acids: CASSPRQEGETQYF. The CDR3 coding sequence is TGCGCCAGCAGCCCTCGACAGGAGGGAGAGACCCAGTACTTC.